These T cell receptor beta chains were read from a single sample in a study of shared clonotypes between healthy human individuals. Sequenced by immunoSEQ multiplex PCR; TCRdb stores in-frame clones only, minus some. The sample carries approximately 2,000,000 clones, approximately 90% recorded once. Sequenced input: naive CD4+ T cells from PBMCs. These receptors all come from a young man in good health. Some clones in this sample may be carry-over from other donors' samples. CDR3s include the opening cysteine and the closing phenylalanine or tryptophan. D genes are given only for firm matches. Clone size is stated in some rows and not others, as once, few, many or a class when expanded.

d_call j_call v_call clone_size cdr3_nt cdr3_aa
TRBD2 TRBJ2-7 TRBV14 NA TGTGCCAGCAGCAATAGCGGGAGTTCCTACGAGCAGTACTTC CASSNSGSSYEQYF
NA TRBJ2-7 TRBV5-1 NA TGCGCCAGCAGCTTGGCCGCGGGACTGGACGGGGAGCAGTACTTC CASSLAAGLDGEQYF
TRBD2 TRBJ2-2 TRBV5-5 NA TGTGCCAGCAGCCTCCTAGCGGGAGGGAACACCGGGGAGCTGTTTTTT CASSLLAGGNTGELFF
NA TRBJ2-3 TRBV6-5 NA TGTGCCAGCAGTTACGGCCAGGGGCGAGATACGCAGTATTTT CASSYGQGRDTQYF
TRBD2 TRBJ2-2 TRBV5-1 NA TGCGCCAGCAGCTTGACTAGCGGTTTGACCGGGGAGCTGTTTTTT CASSLTSGLTGELFF
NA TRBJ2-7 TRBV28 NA TGTGCCAGCAGTCTCCGGGACGGGCCCTACGAGCAGTACTTC CASSLRDGPYEQYF
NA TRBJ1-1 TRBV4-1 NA TGCGCCAGCAGCCGAGAGGCAGGGCGAGGCACTGAAGCTTTCTTT CASSREAGRGTEAFF
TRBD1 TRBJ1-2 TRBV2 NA TGTGCCAGCAGCATTACAGGGGCTAGGGGGGGCTACACCTTC CASSITGARGGYTF
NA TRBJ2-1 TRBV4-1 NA TGCGCCAGCAGCCAAGCCGAGGGCAATGAGCAGTTCTTC CASSQAEGNEQFF
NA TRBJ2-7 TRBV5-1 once TGCGCCAGCAGCTGGGGCGTCGCGGATTACTACGAGCAGTACTTC CASSWGVADYYEQYF
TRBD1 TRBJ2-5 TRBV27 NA TGTGCCAGCAGTCCCGGACAGGGGATCGCGTGGGAGACCCAGTACTTC CASSPGQGIAWETQYF
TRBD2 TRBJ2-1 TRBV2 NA TGTGCCAGCAAACGTGAGCGGGAGGACTTCTATGAGCAGTTCTTC CASKREREDFYEQFF
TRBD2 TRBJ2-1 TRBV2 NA TGTGCCAGCAACGAGCGGGAGTTATACGATGAGCAGTTCTTC CASNERELYDEQFF
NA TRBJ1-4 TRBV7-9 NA TGTGCCAGCAGCTACCGCGGTGAGGAAAAACTGTTTTTT CASSYRGEEKLFF
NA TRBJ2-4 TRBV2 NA TGTGCCAGCAACCAAGAAGAGCAAAACATTCAGTACTTC CASNQEEQNIQYF
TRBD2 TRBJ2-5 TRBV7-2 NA TGTGCCAGCAGCTCCCGCGCCCAGCGGGGGCAGGAGACCCAGTACTTC CASSSRAQRGQETQYF
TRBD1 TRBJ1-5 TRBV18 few TGTGCCAGCTCACCACCGGGAGACAGGGAGCAGCCCCAGCATTTT CASSPPGDREQPQHF
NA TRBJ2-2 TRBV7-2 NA TGTGCCAGCAGCTTCGGAGGGAACACCGGGGAGCTGTTTTTT CASSFGGNTGELFF
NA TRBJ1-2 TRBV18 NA TGTGCCAGCTCACTTTTTACAGTGTCGATAGACTATGGCTACACCTTC CASSLFTVSIDYGYTF
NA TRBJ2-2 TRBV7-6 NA TGTGCCAGCAGCTTAGAGCCCGGCGGGGAGCTGTTTTTT CASSLEPGGELFF